The rows below give T cell receptor beta chains drawn from one sample of a study of blood T cell repertoires in COVID-19. Clones were sequenced by immunoSEQ multiplex PCR, and TCRdb holds only the in-frame ones, with some missing. The table shows over 65,000 clones, with about nine tenths occurring only once. Sequences were obtained from peripheral blood. The receptors come from a woman of 80 years or more with acute or convalescent COVID-19. The CDR3 runs from the conserved cysteine through the conserved F or W. The D gene is left open where the match is weak. For some rows the clone size is stated as once, few or many, or as a class when expanded; others skip it.

D: TRBD1
size: once
J: TRBJ2-7
V: TRBV27
CDR3: CASSLGTGKYEQYF
DNA: TGTGCCAGCAGTTTGGGGACAGGGAAATACGAGCAGTACTTC

D: TRBD2
size: -
J: TRBJ2-7
V: TRBV27
CDR3: CASKVTSGGISYEQYF
DNA: TGTGCCAGCAAAGTGACTAGCGGGGGTATATCCTACGAGCAGTACTTC

D: -
size: -
J: TRBJ1-1
V: TRBV9
CDR3: CASSVALETEAFF
DNA: TGTGCCAGCAGCGTAGCCCTGGAGACTGAAGCTTTCTTT

D: -
size: -
J: TRBJ2-5
V: TRBV7-8
CDR3: CASSLAYTIRGQETQYF
DNA: TGTGCCAGCAGCTTAGCCTACACCATAAGGGGCCAAGAGACCCAGTACTTC

D: -
size: -
J: TRBJ2-2
V: TRBV5-1
CDR3: CASSLGLAVNTGELFF
DNA: TGCGCCAGCAGCTTGGGATTAGCGGTGAACACCGGGGAGCTGTTTTTT

D: TRBD1
size: -
J: TRBJ2-3
V: TRBV27
CDR3: CASRGGTGSTDTQYF
DNA: TGTGCCAGCAGAGGCGGGACAGGTAGCACAGATACGCAGTATTTT

D: -
size: -
J: TRBJ1-1
V: TRBV2
CDR3: CASSEARQALAFF
DNA: TGTGCCAGCAGTGAAGCTCGACAGGCGTTGGCTTTCTTT

D: -
size: -
J: TRBJ2-1
V: TRBV15
CDR3: CATSRDRQYNEQFF
DNA: TGTGCCACCAGCAGAGACCGACAGTACAATGAGCAGTTCTTC

D: TRBD2
size: -
J: TRBJ2-1
V: TRBV5-1
CDR3: CASSLGAGGRSYNEQFF
DNA: TGCGCCAGCAGCTTGGGAGCGGGAGGGCGCTCCTACAATGAGCAGTTCTTC

D: -
size: -
J: TRBJ2-7
V: TRBV28
CDR3: CASRRRGTTYEQYF
DNA: TGTGCCAGCAGGAGGCGTGGTACTACCTACGAGCAGTACTTC

D: TRBD2
size: -
J: TRBJ2-1
V: TRBV7-6
CDR3: CASSLGAGVYNEQFF
DNA: TGTGCCAGCAGCTTAGGAGCGGGGGTGTACAATGAGCAGTTCTTC

D: -
size: -
J: TRBJ1-2
V: TRBV23-1
CDR3: CASSQGQVVYGYTF
DNA: TGCGCCAGCAGTCAAGGTCAGGTGGTCTATGGCTACACCTTC

D: -
size: -
J: TRBJ2-1
V: TRBV19
CDR3: CASSINGDRPNDGQFF
DNA: TGTGCCAGTAGTATAAATGGCGACAGGCCAAATGATGGGCAGTTCTTC

D: -
size: -
J: TRBJ1-5
V: TRBV5-5
CDR3: CASSLRGDIPTDQPQHF
DNA: TGTGCCAGCAGCCTAAGAGGGGACATCCCCACCGATCAGCCCCAGCATTTT

D: -
size: -
J: TRBJ1-6
V: TRBV5-1
CDR3: CASSSQGSGSPLHF
DNA: TGCGCCAGCAGCTCACAGGGTTCCGGTTCACCCCTCCACTTT

D: -
size: -
J: TRBJ2-1
V: TRBV11-2
CDR3: CASSLGGGSGNEQFF
DNA: TGTGCCAGCAGCTTAGGTGGGGGTAGCGGCAATGAGCAGTTCTTC

D: TRBD1
size: -
J: TRBJ2-2
V: TRBV6-2/TRBV6-3
CDR3: CASSSQRGQGAAGELFF
DNA: TGTGCCAGCAGTTCCCAACGGGGACAGGGGGCCGCCGGGGAGCTGTTTTTT

D: TRBD2
size: -
J: TRBJ2-3
V: TRBV5-1
CDR3: CASSLSLAGTDTQYF
DNA: TGCGCCAGCAGCTTGAGTCTAGCGGGGACAGATACGCAGTATTTT

D: TRBD1
size: -
J: TRBJ2-2
V: TRBV7-2
CDR3: CASRGGQGAWTGELFF
DNA: TGTGCCAGCAGAGGGGGGCAGGGGGCTTGGACCGGGGAGCTGTTTTTT

D: -
size: -
J: TRBJ1-2
V: TRBV5-1
CDR3: CASSLGGSTFPYGYTF
DNA: TGCGCCAGCAGCTTAGGCGGATCGACTTTTCCGTATGGCTACACCTTC

D: TRBD1
size: -
J: TRBJ1-2
V: TRBV20-1
CDR3: CSAGQGRYTF
DNA: TGCAGTGCAGGACAGGGCCGCTACACCTTC

D: -
size: -
J: TRBJ1-1
V: TRBV29-1
CDR3: CSVRRSTEAFF
DNA: TGCAGCGTTCGGAGGAGTACTGAAGCTTTCTTT

D: TRBD1
size: -
J: TRBJ2-4
V: TRBV27
CDR3: CASSQTTGAKNIQYF
DNA: TGTGCCAGCAGTCAGACGACAGGGGCCAAAAACATTCAGTACTTC

D: -
size: -
J: TRBJ1-5
V: TRBV19
CDR3: CASSIGQGQGIMAGNQPQHF
DNA: TGTGCCAGTAGTATAGGGCAGGGGCAGGGGATTATGGCAGGCAATCAGCCCCAGCATTTT

D: -
size: -
J: TRBJ1-2
V: TRBV6-2/TRBV6-3
CDR3: CASSYRTAAMGYTF
DNA: TGTGCCAGCAGTTACCGGACAGCGGCTATGGGCTACACCTTC

D: TRBD2
size: -
J: TRBJ2-3
V: TRBV7-9
CDR3: CASSLVRLAGPDTQYF
DNA: TGTGCCAGCAGCTTAGTTCGGCTAGCGGGGCCAGATACGCAGTATTTT

D: -
size: -
J: TRBJ2-2
V: TRBV20-1
CDR3: CSASGGRSTGELFF
DNA: TGCAGTGCTAGTGGGGGGAGGAGTACCGGGGAGCTGTTTTTT

D: TRBD1
size: -
J: TRBJ2-3
V: TRBV11-1
CDR3: CASSRQGQDTQYF
DNA: TGTGCCAGCAGCCGACAGGGTCAAGATACGCAGTATTTT

D: TRBD1
size: -
J: TRBJ2-5
V: TRBV5-1
CDR3: CASSEGAYRETQYF
DNA: TGCGCCAGCAGTGAGGGGGCGTACCGCGAGACCCAGTACTTC

D: TRBD1
size: -
J: TRBJ1-2
V: TRBV28
CDR3: CASSLWEGALYGYTF
DNA: TGTGCCAGCAGTTTATGGGAGGGGGCTCTTTATGGCTACACCTTC

D: -
size: -
J: TRBJ1-6
V: TRBV7-8
CDR3: CASSEARLRPLHF
DNA: TGTGCCAGCAGCGAGGCGAGACTGCGACCCCTCCACTTT

D: TRBD1
size: -
J: TRBJ2-7
V: TRBV19
CDR3: CASSIAGQGSYEQYF
DNA: TGTGCCAGTAGTATAGCAGGACAGGGCTCCTACGAGCAGTACTTC

D: -
size: -
J: TRBJ1-2
V: TRBV28
CDR3: CASKAGESLYGYTF
DNA: TGTGCCAGCAAAGCAGGGGAGTCCCTCTATGGCTACACCTTC

D: TRBD1
size: -
J: TRBJ1-2
V: TRBV4-3
CDR3: CASRPEWTGVVYGYTF
DNA: TGCGCCAGCAGGCCAGAGTGGACAGGGGTTGTCTATGGCTACACCTTC

D: -
size: -
J: TRBJ1-4
V: TRBV19
CDR3: CASSIGEDPLRGNLNEKLFF
DNA: TGTGCCAGTAGTATAGGGGAGGATCCCCTAAGGGGCAACCTAAATGAAAAACTGTTTTTT

D: TRBD1
size: -
J: TRBJ1-5
V: TRBV10-3
CDR3: CAISGTGGRQPQHF
DNA: TGTGCCATCAGTGGGACAGGGGGCAGGCAGCCCCAGCATTTT

D: -
size: -
J: TRBJ2-2
V: TRBV6-2/TRBV6-3
CDR3: CASSYSRTNTGELFF
DNA: TGTGCCAGCAGTTACTCTCGTACGAACACCGGGGAGCTGTTTTTT

D: -
size: -
J: TRBJ2-1
V: TRBV7-8
CDR3: CASSLVRGHRGDEQFF
DNA: TGTGCCAGCAGCTTAGTGCGGGGACACAGGGGCGATGAGCAGTTCTTC

D: TRBD1
size: -
J: TRBJ1-1
V: TRBV6-5
CDR3: CASSPRDRGNTEAFF
DNA: TGTGCCAGCAGTCCCCGGGACAGGGGTAACACTGAAGCTTTCTTT

D: TRBD1
size: -
J: TRBJ1-2
V: TRBV18
CDR3: CASSPDRASYGYTF
DNA: TGTGCCAGCTCACCAGACAGGGCTAGCTATGGCTACACCTTC

D: -
size: -
J: TRBJ1-3
V: TRBV3-1/TRBV3-2
CDR3: CASSQEPNRVSGNTIYF
DNA: TGTGCCAGCAGCCAAGAACCGAACAGGGTCTCTGGAAACACCATATATTTT

D: TRBD1
size: few
J: TRBJ2-2
V: TRBV4-2
CDR3: CASSREGGAGTGELFF
DNA: TGTGCCAGCAGCAGGGAAGGGGGCGCGGGCACCGGGGAGCTGTTTTTT

D: TRBD1
size: -
J: TRBJ1-4
V: TRBV9
CDR3: CASSERIRDSGEKLFF
DNA: TGTGCCAGCAGCGAGCGGATCCGGGACAGCGGTGAAAAACTGTTTTTT

D: TRBD1
size: -
J: TRBJ2-7
V: TRBV4-2
CDR3: CASSQTGAGEQYF
DNA: TGTGCCAGCAGCCAGACAGGGGCTGGCGAGCAGTACTTC

D: -
size: -
J: TRBJ1-1
V: TRBV10-3
CDR3: CAISEVGGNTEAFF
DNA: TGTGCCATCAGTGAGGTGGGGGGGAACACTGAAGCTTTCTTT

D: TRBD2
size: -
J: TRBJ2-7
V: TRBV4-1
CDR3: CASSQVGGNYEQYF
DNA: TGCGCCAGCAGCCAAGTGGGGGGGAACTACGAGCAGTACTTC

D: -
size: -
J: TRBJ1-1
V: TRBV6-5
CDR3: CASSYRRNTEAFF
DNA: TGTGCCAGCAGTTACAGGAGGAACACTGAAGCTTTCTTT

D: TRBD2
size: few
J: TRBJ2-1
V: TRBV28
CDR3: CASSLASGVNEQFF
DNA: TGTGCCAGCAGTTTGGCTAGCGGAGTAAATGAGCAGTTCTTC

D: -
size: -
J: TRBJ1-4
V: TRBV19
CDR3: CASSIGTGQLFF
DNA: TGTGCCAGTAGTATAGGTACAGGACAACTGTTTTTT

D: TRBD2
size: -
J: TRBJ2-1
V: TRBV5-1
CDR3: CASSFVAGGPVNEQFF
DNA: TGCGCCAGCAGCTTTGTTGCGGGAGGGCCGGTGAATGAGCAGTTCTTC

D: -
size: -
J: TRBJ1-1
V: TRBV6-2/TRBV6-3
CDR3: CASSFLLQRTGNTEAFF
DNA: TGTGCCAGCAGTTTCCTTCTACAGAGAACTGGGAACACTGAAGCTTTCTTT

D: TRBD2
size: -
J: TRBJ2-1
V: TRBV6-1
CDR3: CASSEIASGRKEQFF
DNA: TGTGCCAGCAGTGAAATCGCTAGCGGGAGGAAGGAGCAGTTCTTC

D: -
size: -
J: TRBJ1-6
V: TRBV3-1/TRBV3-2
CDR3: CASSQEQYNSPLHF
DNA: TGTGCCAGCAGCCAAGAACAGTATAATTCACCCCTCCACTTT

D: -
size: -
J: TRBJ2-5
V: TRBV10-2
CDR3: CASKPTSAQETQYF
DNA: TGCGCCAGCAAGCCCACAAGCGCCCAAGAGACCCAGTACTTC

D: TRBD1
size: few
J: TRBJ2-2
V: TRBV29-1
CDR3: CSARQGLANTGELFF
DNA: TGCAGCGCACGACAGGGCCTCGCGAACACCGGGGAGCTGTTTTTT